This T cell receptor (beta chain) derives from a study of CXCR3-negative and CXCR3-positive naive CD8 T cells. Across the whole study: The TRB read total, some 140 million, broke down to about 1.5 +/- 0.3 million reads per library.

cDNA libraries for TRB were generated by 5' RACE incorporating UMI labels. TCRdb re-called the 5' RACE reads; one entry per CDR3 protein, DNA not given. The sample's table shows about 120,000 distinct CDR3 sequences. Cells that were CD45RO-CCR7+CD27+CD95- constituted naive CD8+ T cells. Note on this clonotype: Antigen unknown.

The study's findings and limits: A higher hydrophobicity marked the TRB CDR3s of CXCR3-positive naive cells versus CXCR3-negative naive cells. Both naive subsets showed comparably high diversity, and memory CD8+ cells showed much lower diversity.

The length of the CDR3 is 15 residues. Germline loops: CDR1 DFQATT, CDR2 SNEGSKA (reference sequence). V usage is TRBV20-1 and J usage is TRBJ2-7; the TCRdb call, TRBD2, lacks DNA for checking. Sequencing was done on a sample of naive CXCR3+ CD8+ T cells from blood. This sample's subset: CD45RO-CCR7+CD27+CD95- naive CD8+ T cells expressing CXCR3 (TNR3+). The sequence was collected from a human donor in good health. Some clones in this sample may be carry-over from other donors' samples. The CDR3: CSARDLGGVNYEQYF.